The 25 T cell receptor beta chains below come from one sample, sequenced in a study of CD8+CD57+ T cells in acquired aplastic anemia. CDR3 and TCR beta VDJ profiling relied on a genomic DNA template. TCRdb independently ran MiXCR on the reads; one entry per CDR3 protein. The sample contains roughly 250,000 distinct CDR3 sequences, more than 40% of which appear only once. It was patients with CD8+CD57+ cell expansion by flow cytometry who were chosen for sequencing. The sample consisted of sorted CD4+, CD8+, or CD8+CD57+ T cells (not recorded which) from PBMCs. The receptors stem from a human donor with aplastic anemia.

A few counts support this clonotype. The chain employs TRBV7-3 and TRBJ1-1, with D possibly being TRBD1 (5 bases). Deletions cut 1 base from V and 3 bases from J, with 9 bases between. The CDR3 length is 14 residues. Germline V gives CDR1 SGHTA, CDR2 FQGTGA. The CDR3 protein is CASSLMGGDTEAFF. The CDR3, as DNA: TGTGCCAGCAGCTTAATGGGGGGGGACACTGAAGCTTTCTTT.

About this clonotype: Since a much larger clone is just one base distant, this may be a read error. V and J are TRBV12-3 or TRBV12-4 and TRBJ2-7; no clear D. This CDR3 is 15 amino acids long. CDR3 nucleotides: TGTGCCAGCGGTTTACGGGCCTCAGGAAGCTACGAGCAGTACTTC. It specifies CASGLRASGSYEQYF.

In its sample, this clonotype was seen a few times. The J gene is TRBJ1-4, the V gene TRBV27; TRBD1 matches at 7 bases. Germline CDR1 and CDR2: MNHEY and SMNVEV (reference sequence). The CDR3 has 14 residues. V was clipped by 8 bases and J by 3 bases; unmatched bases: 6. As DNA, the CDR3 is TGTGCCAGCGGGCAGGGGGGATCTAATGAAAAACTGTTTTTT. It encodes CASGQGGSNEKLFF.

This clonotype showed up many times. The J gene is TRBJ2-7, the V gene TRBV20-1; 11 nucleotides agree with TRBD1. Germline lookup yields CDR1 DFQATT and CDR2 SNEGSKA (reference sequence). The trim removed 6 bases at V and 4 bases at J, leaving 5 bases unmatched. The CDR3 is made up of 13 amino acids. The CDR3 reads CSATGTGGYEQYF. The CDR3 coding sequence is TGCAGTGCCACCGGGACAGGGGGTTACGAGCAGTACTTC.

This clonotype was seen just once. Just one base apart from a much larger clone, this may be a read error. This chain uses TRBV5-1 with TRBJ1-5, with D uncertain. CDR3 length: 13 amino acids. Germline V gene data show CDR1 as SGHRS and CDR2 as YFSETQ. CDR3 DNA sequence: TGCGCCAGCAGCTTGGAAAGCAATCAGCCCCCGCATTTT. Its translation: CASSLESNQPPHF.

This clonotype was found many times. This rearrangement joins TRBV4-1 to TRBJ1-5; D is possibly TRBD1 (6 bases). Germline values: CDR1 MGHRA, CDR2 YSYEKL. Trimming took off 1 base at V and 6 bases at J, with 7 bases between the two ends. This CDR3 comprises 13 residues. The CDR3 sequence: CASSQVGGQPQHF. DNA for the CDR3: TGCGCCAGCAGCCAAGTAGGGGGTCAGCCCCAGCATTTT.

V usage is TRBV3-1 and J usage is TRBJ2-3, with D perhaps assigned TRBD1 or TRBD2 (5 bases each). The CDR3 totals 14 residues. Germline values: CDR1 LGHDT, CDR2 YNNKEL (reference sequence). CDR3 in amino acids: CASGLGRGADTQYF. CDR3 nucleotides: TGTGCTAGTGGTTTAGGACGGGGCGCAGATACGCAGTATTTT.

The table lists this clonotype with a few counts. This rearrangement joins TRBV9 to TRBJ2-7, with 8 bases fitting TRBD1. V trimming: 7 bases; J trimming: 2 bases; junction bases outside the gene matches: 17. CDR3 size: 17 residues. In germline, CDR1 is SGDLS, CDR2 YYNGEE. The CDR3 here is CASSLKIPGQETYEQYF. The CDR3 DNA reads TGTGCCAGCTCACTCAAGATCCCGGGACAGGAGACCTACGAGCAGTACTTC.

At least ten counts were recorded for this clonotype. The chain employs TRBV14 and TRBJ2-1, with 11 bases fitting TRBD2. V was pared by 3 bases and J by 8 bases, with 3 bases of the junction left unmatched. This CDR3 has 14 amino acids. Germline loops: CDR1 SGHDN, CDR2 FVKESK. The CDR3 DNA reads as TGTGCCAGCAGCCATGAACTAGCGGGGGATGAGCAGTTCTTC. Residues: CASSHELAGDEQFF.

The chain joins TRBV7-6 to TRBJ1-2; 8 positions agree with TRBD1. Germline V gene lookup returns CDR1 SGHVS and CDR2 FNYEAQ. V lost 2 bases to trimming and J lost 2 bases; unmatched junction nucleotides: 4. CDR3 size: 15 residues. This CDR3 reads CASSLYTGGNYGYTF. The CDR3 DNA sequence: TGTGCCAGCAGCTTATATACAGGGGGAAACTATGGCTACACCTTC.

This clonotype was counted at least ten times. The J gene is TRBJ1-3, the V gene TRBV7-6; D is ambiguous. The V and J ends lost 2 bases and 0 bases respectively, with 2 bases between them. The germline V gene has CDR1 SGHVS and CDR2 FNYEAQ. The length of the CDR3 is 13 residues. The CDR3 region is CASSLSSGNTIYF. CDR3 in DNA: TGTGCCAGCAGCTTAAGCTCTGGAAACACCATATATTTT.

This clonotype was picked up many times. This sequence joins TRBV9 and TRBJ2-2; a weak D match, TRBD1 (5 bases). This CDR3 spans 14 amino acids. Germline V gene sequence: CDR1 SGDLS, CDR2 YYNGEE. Trimming took 1 base from V and 1 from J, leaving 5 bases between them. The DNA for the CDR3 is TGTGCCAGCAGCGTAAGGGGGAACACCGGGGAGCTGTTTTTT. It yields the protein CASSVRGNTGELFF.

The chain recombines TRBV7-9 with TRBJ2-2; D is uncertain. Trimming removed 4 bases at V and 8 bases at J, with 5 bases between. The CDR3 extends over 11 amino acids. The germline gives CDR1 SEHNR, CDR2 FQNEAQ (reference sequence). The CDR3 here is CASSWVGELFF. CDR3 DNA: TGTGCCAGCAGCTGGGTTGGGGAGCTGTTTTTT.

The chain has TRBV7-9 and TRBJ2-1; TRBD1 matches 10 bases. The CDR3 loop spans 16 amino acids. Germline CDR1 is SEHNR and CDR2 is FQNEAQ (reference sequence). The V gene end was trimmed by 0 bases and the J gene end by 3 bases; junction bases not matched to a gene: 2. The CDR3 nucleotides are TGTGCCAGCAGCTTAGCGGGGACAGGGGACTACAATGAGCAGTTCTTC. It translates to CASSLAGTGDYNEQFF.

This clonotype was counted at least ten times. The chain couples TRBV7-2 to TRBJ1-6; D is perhaps TRBD1 (5 bases). Germline CDR1 SGHTA, CDR2 FQGNSA. The CDR3 spans 17 residues. V was shortened by 1 base and J by 2 bases, with 12 bases between the two germline ends. CDR3: CASSLVRGPAYNSPLHF. In DNA, the CDR3 is TGTGCCAGCAGCTTAGTACGGGGACCAGCCTATAATTCACCCCTCCACTTT. The variable domain in full, completed from reference TRBV7-2 and TRBJ1-6, reads GAGVSQSPSNKVTEKGKDVELRCDPISGHTALYWYRQSLGQGLEFLIYFQGNSAPDKSGLPSDRFSAERTGGSVSTLTIQRTQQEDSAVYLCASSLVRGPAYNSPLHFGNGTRLTVT.

The V gene is TRBV20-1, the J gene TRBJ2-7; D may match TRBD1 or TRBD2 (7 bases each). The CDR3 extends over 15 amino acids. The V end lost 6 bases, the J end lost 5 bases, and 23 bases lay between the germline ends. Germline lookup yields CDR1 DFQATT and CDR2 SNEGSKA (reference sequence). CDR3 nucleotide sequence: TGCAGTGCCAGCGGGACCCAGGGGGATCGGAACGAGCAGTACTTC. It yields the protein CSASGTQGDRNEQYF.

In its sample, this clonotype was seen once. The junction and the germline gene differ at one end; a read error may be behind it. The chain links TRBV5-1 to TRBJ2-3, with TRBD2 identical over 9 bases. The CDR3 has 16 amino acids. Germline V gives CDR1 SGHRS, CDR2 YFSETQ. CDR3: CASSFRGGGYTDTQYF. Written as DNA, the CDR3 is TGTGCCAGCAGCTTCCGCGGGGGGGGATACACAGATACGCAGTATTTT. The complete variable domain, with remaining parts taken from reference TRBV5-1 and TRBJ2-3, reads KAGVTQTPRYLIKTRGQQVTLSCSPISGHRSVSWYQQTPGQGLQFLFEYFSETQRNKGNFPGRFSGRQFSNSRSEMNVSTLELGDSALYLCASSFRGGGYTDTQYFGPGTRLTVL.

As to this clonotype: A much larger clone lies one base from this, so it may be a read error. The chain combines TRBV6-2 or TRBV6-3 with TRBJ2-7; D is unclear. The germline V gene encodes CDR1 MNHEY and CDR2 SVGEGT. The CDR3 contains 12 residues. CDR3 sequence: CTSRHFGYEQYF. The CDR3, as DNA: TGTACCAGCCGACATTTTGGCTACGAGCAGTACTTC.

This clonotype is a singleton in its sample. This rearrangement joins TRBV4-2 to TRBJ2-1, with unresolved D. Trimming removed 1 base at V and 3 bases at J, with 7 bases between. In germline, CDR1 is LGHNA, CDR2 YNFKEQ. This CDR3 contains 14 residues. Here the CDR3 reads CASSQVLLYNEQFF. The CDR3 DNA reads TGTGCCAGCAGCCAAGTCCTGCTCTACAATGAGCAGTTCTTC.

J is TRBJ1-6 and V is TRBV27; the D gene is possibly TRBD1 (5 bases). The CDR3 has 14 amino acids. The V gene lost 5 bases and the J gene lost 10 bases, with 15 bases spanning the gap. CDR1 and CDR2 from the germline V gene are MNHEY and SMNVEV (reference sequence). In DNA, the CDR3 is TGTGCCAGCAGTAAATTAGACAGACGGTCACCCCTCCACTTT. Protein sequence: CASSKLDRRSPLHF.

The chain links TRBV25-1 to TRBJ1-2; D perhaps matches TRBD1 (5 bases). CDR1 MGHDK and CDR2 SYGVNS come from the germline V gene. V was cut by 5 bases and J by 4 bases, with 14 bases left in between. The CDR3 runs 14 residues. CDR3 DNA sequence: TGTGCCAGCAGTTCGGGACCGGCGGGCTATGGCTACACCTTC. Protein sequence: CASSSGPAGYGYTF.

This clonotype came up once. V and J are TRBV6-5 and TRBJ2-1; D unresolved. V shed 6 bases and J shed 8 bases, with 11 bases lying between them. The CDR3 covers 12 residues. Per germline, CDR1 MNHEY and CDR2 SVGAGI. CDR3 sequence (DNA): TGTGCCAGCAGACCACTGGGCGATGAGCAGTTCTTC. Its protein is CASRPLGDEQFF.

The chain has TRBV7-2 and TRBJ2-3; D possibly corresponds to TRBD2 (5 bases). Germline CDR1 reads SGHTA; CDR2 reads FQGNSA. The CDR3 has 15 residues. Deletions cut 0 bases from V and 2 bases from J, with 9 bases between. For the CDR3, the DNA is TGTGCCAGCAGCTTAGCGGGGAGACACACAGATACGCAGTATTTT. This gives the protein CASSLAGRHTDTQYF.

CDR3: CASSLLTGGVGYGYTF. CDR3 DNA sequence: TGTGCCAGCAGCCTACTAACAGGGGGCGTCGGCTATGGCTACACCTTC. This chain links TRBV2 with TRBJ1-2; 9 nucleotides align to TRBD1. Germline trimming cut 6 bases from V and 4 bases from J; bases unmatched to any gene: 12. The germline gives CDR1 SNHLY, CDR2 FYNNEI. The CDR3 consists of 16 residues. Variable domain in full (rest from reference TRBV2 and TRBJ1-2): EPEVTQTPSHQVTQMGQEVILRCVPISNHLYFYWYRQILGQKVEFLVSFYNNEISEKSEIFDDQFSVERPDGSNFTLKIRSTKLEDSAMYFCASSLLTGGVGYGYTFGSGTRLTVV.

The chain links TRBV25-1 to TRBJ1-1; D gene unclear. V was clipped by 5 bases and J by 5 bases, with 15 bases between them. Per germline, CDR1 MGHDK and CDR2 SYGVNS. The CDR3 is 14 amino acids. In DNA, the CDR3 is TGTGCCAGCAGTAAACCGGGGTACGGGACTGAAGCTTTCTTT. It translates to CASSKPGYGTEAFF.